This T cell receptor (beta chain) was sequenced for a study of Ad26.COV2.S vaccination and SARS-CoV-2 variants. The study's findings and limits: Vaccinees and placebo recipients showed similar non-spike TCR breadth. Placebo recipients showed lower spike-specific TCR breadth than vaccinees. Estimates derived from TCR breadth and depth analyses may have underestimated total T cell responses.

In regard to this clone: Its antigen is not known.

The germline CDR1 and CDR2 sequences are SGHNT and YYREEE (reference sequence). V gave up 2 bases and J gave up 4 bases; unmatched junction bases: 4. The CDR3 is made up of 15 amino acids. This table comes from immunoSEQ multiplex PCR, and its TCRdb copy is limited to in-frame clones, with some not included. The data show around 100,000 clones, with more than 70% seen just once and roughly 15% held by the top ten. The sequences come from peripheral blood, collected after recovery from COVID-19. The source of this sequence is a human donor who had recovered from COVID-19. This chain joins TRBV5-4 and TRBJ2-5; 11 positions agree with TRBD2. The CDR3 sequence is CASSFPGLAGETQYF. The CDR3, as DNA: TGTGCCAGCAGCTTTCCAGGACTAGCGGGAGAGACCCAGTACTTC.